Below are 27 T cell receptor beta chains sequenced from a single sample in a study of OX40 agonist ivuxolimab in advanced cancers. Clones were read by immunoSEQ multiplex PCR, and TCRdb kept only the in-frame ones, dropping some. The table has just under 85,000 clones, around 84% seen once; the top ten hold approximately 2.6%. This specimen consisted of CD4+ or CD8+ T cells sorted from blood, obtained in a trial of the OX40 agonist ivuxolimab. These receptors were obtained from an adult with an advanced solid tumor such as melanoma, head and neck, liver or kidney cancer.

This chain uses TRBV6-6 with TRBJ2-5, with TRBD2 identical over 8 bases. J lost 4 bases, V lost 0 bases, and 7 bases had no gene match. The CDR3 contains 16 residues. Germline loops: CDR1 MNHNY, CDR2 SVGAGI (reference sequence). CDR3 amino acids: CASSYSSPAGGETQYF. The CDR3 DNA is TGTGCCAGCAGTTACTCGAGTCCGGCGGGGGGAGAGACCCAGTACTTC.

J is TRBJ1-3 and V is TRBV19; D is perhaps TRBD1 (5 bases). V lost 3 bases, J lost 1 base, and 13 bases lay in between. CDR1 is LNHDA and CDR2 is SQIVND in the germline V gene (reference sequence). The CDR3 spans 16 residues. The CDR3 DNA is TGTGCCAGTAGTATGGACATGAACCCTTCTGGAAACACCATATATTTT. Protein sequence: CASSMDMNPSGNTIYF.

This chain uses TRBV9 with TRBJ2-3; 9 bases are shared with TRBD2. V lost 6 bases, J lost 5 bases, and 13 bases stayed unmatched. In germline, CDR1 is SGDLS, CDR2 YYNGEE. This CDR3 is built from 16 residues. The CDR3, as DNA: TGTGCCAGCACCAGTTCCGGGGCGGGGGGGCAAGATACGCAGTATTTT. Its protein product is CASTSSGAGGQDTQYF.

A remark on this clone: The same CDR3 can be traced to other DNA sequences in this sample. The chain is built from TRBV7-2 and TRBJ2-3; no clear D gene. Germline V gene sequence: CDR1 SGHTA, CDR2 FQGNSA. With 5 bases removed from V and 1 base from J, the gap between germline ends came to 10 bases. The CDR3 consists of 14 residues. CDR3 protein: CASSLSGGTDTQYF. The CDR3 DNA sequence: TGTGCCAGCAGCCTGTCGGGCGGCACAGATACGCAGTATTTT.

V usage is TRBV7-9 and J usage is TRBJ2-5, with TRBD2 as a possible D gene (5 bases). Trimming shortened V by 4 bases and J by 5 bases, and 5 bases separated the two germline ends. The germline V gene has CDR1 SEHNR and CDR2 FQNEAQ (reference sequence). The CDR3 is made up of 11 amino acids. The CDR3 coding sequence is TGTGCCAGCAGCTCGGGGGAGACCCAGTACTTC. Translated, it gives CASSSGETQYF.

The V and J genes are TRBV28 and TRBJ1-2, with D possibly being TRBD1 (5 bases). The CDR3 consists of 14 residues. V lost 2 bases and J lost 3, with 10 bases in between. CDR1 and CDR2 (germline): MDHEN, SYDVKM. The CDR3 spells CASSLPDSDYGYTF. Here the CDR3 DNA reads TGTGCCAGCAGTTTACCCGACAGTGACTATGGCTACACCTTC.

The chain has TRBV18 and TRBJ2-1, with D uncertain. Trimming stripped 3 bases from V and 3 bases from J, with 9 bases between. CDR3 length: 14 amino acids. Per the germline V gene, CDR1 is KGHSH and CDR2 is LQKENI. CDR3 bases: TGTGCCAGCTCACCGTTGCAGGACTACAATGAGCAGTTCTTC. Translated: CASSPLQDYNEQFF.

Comment on this clone: This sample includes further DNA sequences coding for the same CDR3. The chain couples TRBV5-1 to TRBJ2-1; 9 nucleotides align to TRBD1. This CDR3 comprises 13 residues. Germline CDR1 SGHRS, CDR2 YFSETQ. V was pared by 4 bases and J by 6 bases, with 2 bases of the junction left unmatched. CDR3 in amino acids: CASSPQGANEQFF. CDR3 sequence (DNA): TGCGCCAGCAGCCCACAGGGGGCCAATGAGCAGTTCTTC.

For the CDR3, the DNA is TGTGCCATCAGTGCGGGACAGGGGGTAGGAGATACGCAGTATTTT. This encodes CAISAGQGVGDTQYF. The chain employs TRBV10-3 and TRBJ2-3; 11 bases match TRBD1. CDR1 and CDR2 (germline): ENHRY, SYGVKD. The CDR3 loop spans 15 amino acids. V was clipped by 4 bases and J by 5 bases; unmatched bases: 5.

The rearrangement links TRBV6-6 to TRBJ2-5; TRBD1 aligns across 10 bases. This CDR3 contains 14 residues. The V gene end was trimmed by 5 bases and the J gene end by 4 bases; junction bases not matched to a gene: 4. In germline, CDR1 is MNHNY, CDR2 SVGAGI (reference sequence). The CDR3 region is CASSLGQGVETQYF. The CDR3, as DNA: TGTGCCAGCAGTCTCGGACAGGGGGTAGAGACCCAGTACTTC.

The rearrangement links TRBV4-1 to TRBJ1-2; D is undetermined. This CDR3 is 13 amino acids long. Germline V gene sequence: CDR1 MGHRA, CDR2 YSYEKL. V shed 3 bases and J shed 1 base, with 6 bases lying between them. CDR3 sequence: CASSQSFNYGYTF. CDR3 bases: TGCGCCAGCAGCCAGAGCTTTAACTATGGCTACACCTTC.

This clone was detected only once. The chain combines TRBV7-2 with TRBJ1-2; D remains unclear. The CDR3 has 15 amino acids. Germline assignment: CDR1 SGHTA and CDR2 FQGNSA. Trimming shortened V by 1 base and J by 0 bases, and 9 bases separated the two germline ends. CDR3: CASSLGQVTNYGYTF. In DNA form, the CDR3 reads TGTGCCAGCAGCTTAGGTCAGGTTACTAACTATGGCTACACCTTC.

The chain is built from TRBV12-5 and TRBJ1-1; D is possibly TRBD1 (5 bases). The CDR3 extends over 12 amino acids. Germline CDR1 LGHNT, CDR2 FRNRAP. V lost 6 bases and J lost 11, with 16 bases in between. In DNA form, the CDR3 reads TGTGCTAGTGGCCATGGGACCGCCGGGGCTTTCTTT. It specifies CASGHGTAGAFF.

The chain links TRBV7-8 to TRBJ1-1; 7 bases align to TRBD1. CDR1 and CDR2 from the germline V gene are SGHVS and FQNEAQ. This CDR3 has 15 amino acids. With V trimmed by 1 base and J by 4 bases, 6 bases remained unmatched. For the CDR3, the DNA is TGTGCCAGCAGCTTAGTTCCATCAGGGGGCACTGAAGCTTTCTTT. This codes for CASSLVPSGGTEAFF.

The rearrangement links TRBV6-5 to TRBJ1-6; D not resolved. Germline-derived CDR1 and CDR2 are MNHEY and SVGAGI. This CDR3 contains 14 residues. With 6 bases removed from V and 7 bases from J, the gap between germline ends came to 13 bases. CDR3 DNA sequence: TGTGCCAGCAGGGCGGGGTTCTCCAATTCACCCCTCCACTTT. Translated, it gives CASRAGFSNSPLHF.

This chain uses TRBV11-3 with TRBJ2-3; TRBD1 might be the D (6 bases). The germline V and J ends were trimmed by 0 bases and 3 bases, with 10 bases remaining between them. This CDR3 contains 15 residues. Germline-derived CDR1 and CDR2 are SGHNT and YENEEA. The CDR3 coding sequence is TGTGCCAGCAGCTTAGATGGGGGCGGGACAGATACGCAGTATTTT. Amino acids: CASSLDGGGTDTQYF.

J is TRBJ2-2 and V is TRBV5-8, with D perhaps TRBD1 (6 bases). The CDR3 runs to 15 residues. Germline-derived CDR1 and CDR2 are SGHTS and YDEGEE. Deletions cut 3 bases from V and 1 base from J, with 10 bases between. In nucleotides, the CDR3 is TGTGCCAGCAGCTCCGGGACAAAGAACACCGGGGAGCTGTTTTTT. Encoded protein: CASSSGTKNTGELFF.

This chain connects TRBV18 to TRBJ2-7; a possible D gene is TRBD2 (5 bases). Trimming stripped 3 bases from V and 4 bases from J, with 13 bases between. CDR3 length: 14 amino acids. CDR1 and CDR2 (germline): KGHSH, LQKENI. The CDR3 nucleotides read TGTGCCAGCTCACCTCCCGGGGAGATTTACGAGCAGTACTTC. It specifies CASSPPGEIYEQYF.

The count of this clone is one. This chain links TRBV4-2 with TRBJ1-4; D perhaps matches TRBD1 (5 bases). Deletions cut 3 bases from V and 4 bases from J, with 9 bases between. The germline V gene encodes CDR1 LGHNA and CDR2 YNFKEQ. This CDR3 is built from 14 residues. CDR3 sequence reads: CASSQWDLNEKLFF. CDR3 DNA sequence: TGTGCCAGCAGCCAGTGGGACCTTAATGAAAAACTGTTTTTT.

The J gene is TRBJ2-4, the V gene TRBV6-1, with 7 bases aligning to TRBD1. The length of the CDR3 is 17 residues. CDR1 MNHNS and CDR2 SASEGT come from the germline V gene. V was clipped by 2 bases and J by 4 bases; unmatched bases: 11. CDR3 region: CASSELTGTSAKNIQYF. The CDR3 nucleotides are TGTGCCAGCAGTGAACTGACAGGGACCTCGGCAAAAAACATTCAGTACTTC.

This sequence joins TRBV18 and TRBJ2-1; a weak D match, TRBD2 (5 bases). V was clipped by 2 bases and J by 9 bases, with 5 bases between them. This CDR3 comprises 11 residues. From germline, CDR1 is KGHSH and CDR2 LQKENI. Here the CDR3 reads CASSPTSEQFF. The CDR3 DNA follows: TGTGCCAGCTCACCAACTAGTGAGCAGTTCTTC.

The V gene is TRBV10-3, the J gene TRBJ1-3, with D possibly being TRBD1 (5 bases). V lost 2 bases and J 2 bases, leaving 7 bases between the germline ends. The CDR3 consists of 14 residues. Germline V gene data show CDR1 as ENHRY and CDR2 as SYGVKD. The CDR3 reads CAISEPRAGNTIYF. CDR3 coding DNA: TGTGCCATCAGTGAGCCCAGGGCTGGAAACACCATATATTTT.

The chain uses TRBV7-2 and TRBJ1-5; a possible D gene is TRBD1 (6 bases). V was pared by 4 bases and J by 6 bases, with 16 bases between. Germline V gene lookup returns CDR1 SGHTA and CDR2 FQGNSA. This CDR3 has 15 residues. The CDR3 loop is CASSSQSGGLQPQHF. CDR3 DNA sequence: TGTGCCAGCAGCTCTCAATCGGGGGGCCTTCAGCCCCAGCATTTT.

This clone was seen a single time. This chain joins TRBV9 and TRBJ2-1, with 9 bases aligning to TRBD1. The J segment lost 6 bases and the V segment lost 4 bases, leaving 11 bases of the junction unmatched. CDR1 is SGDLS and CDR2 is YYNGEE in the germline V gene. This CDR3 comprises 16 residues. CDR3 nucleotides: TGTGCCAGCAGCATTCGTACAGGGGGCAGAGGCAATGAGCAGTTCTTC. This sequence encodes CASSIRTGGRGNEQFF. Variable domain in full (rest from reference TRBV9 and TRBJ2-1): DSGVTQTPKHLITATGQRVTLRCSPRSGDLSVYWYQQSLDQGLQFLIQYYNGEERAKGNILERFSAQQFPDLHSELNLSSLELGDSALYFCASSIRTGGRGNEQFFGPGTRLTVL.

This sequence joins TRBV28 and TRBJ2-7; D is ambiguous. The CDR3 is made up of 11 amino acids. The germline CDR1 and CDR2 sequences are MDHEN and SYDVKM. Trimming shortened V by 7 bases and J by 7 bases, and 11 bases separated the two germline ends. CDR3 sequence reads: CASTLGREQYF. The DNA for the CDR3 is TGTGCCAGCACTTTGGGTCGGGAGCAGTACTTC.

The V gene is TRBV19, the J gene TRBJ2-3; maybe TRBD2 (7 bases). Trimming left V 6 bases short and J 2 bases short, with 18 bases between. The germline V gene encodes CDR1 LNHDA and CDR2 SQIVND (reference sequence). CDR3 length: 16 residues. In DNA, the CDR3 is TGTGCCAGTAGAGGAACTGCGGGGGCCCACACAGATACGCAGTATTTT. This gives the protein CASRGTAGAHTDTQYF.

This sequence joins TRBV15 and TRBJ1-2, with 8 bases matching TRBD1. V lost 0 bases to trimming and J lost 3 bases; unmatched junction nucleotides: 3. The CDR3 extends over 15 amino acids. CDR1 is LNHNV and CDR2 is YYDKDF in the germline V gene (reference sequence). The CDR3 nucleotides are TGTGCCACCAGCAGAGACCAACAGGGGGACTATGGCTACACCTTC. Translated: CATSRDQQGDYGYTF.